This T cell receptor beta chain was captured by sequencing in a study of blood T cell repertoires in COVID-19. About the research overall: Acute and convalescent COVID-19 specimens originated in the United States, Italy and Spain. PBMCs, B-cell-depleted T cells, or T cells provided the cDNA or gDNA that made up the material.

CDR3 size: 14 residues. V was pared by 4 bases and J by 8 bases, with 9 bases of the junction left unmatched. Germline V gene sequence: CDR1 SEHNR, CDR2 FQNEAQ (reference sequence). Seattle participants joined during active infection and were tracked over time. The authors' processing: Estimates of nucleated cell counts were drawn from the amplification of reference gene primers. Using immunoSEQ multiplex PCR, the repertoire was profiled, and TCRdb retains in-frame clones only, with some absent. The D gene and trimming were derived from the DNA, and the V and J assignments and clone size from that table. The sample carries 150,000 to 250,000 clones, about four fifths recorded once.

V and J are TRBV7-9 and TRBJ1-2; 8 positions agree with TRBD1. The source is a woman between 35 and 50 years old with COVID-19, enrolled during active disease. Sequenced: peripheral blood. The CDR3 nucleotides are TGTGCCAGCAGCTCCGAGGACAGGGAGGACGGCTACACCTTC. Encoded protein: CASSSEDREDGYTF.